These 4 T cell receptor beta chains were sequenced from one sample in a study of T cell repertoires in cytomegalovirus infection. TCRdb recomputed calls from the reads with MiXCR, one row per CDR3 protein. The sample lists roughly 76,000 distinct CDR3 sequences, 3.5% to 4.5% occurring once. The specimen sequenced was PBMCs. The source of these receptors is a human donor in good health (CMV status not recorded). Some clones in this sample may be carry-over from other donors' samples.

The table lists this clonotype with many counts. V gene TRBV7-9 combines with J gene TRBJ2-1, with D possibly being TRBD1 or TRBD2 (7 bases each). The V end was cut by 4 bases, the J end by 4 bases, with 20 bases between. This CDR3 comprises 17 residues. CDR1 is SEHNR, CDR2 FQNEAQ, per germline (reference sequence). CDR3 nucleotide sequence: TGTGCCAGCAGCTCAAAATTCAGGGGGACTACGTACAATGAGCAGTTCTTC. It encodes CASSSKFRGTTYNEQFF.

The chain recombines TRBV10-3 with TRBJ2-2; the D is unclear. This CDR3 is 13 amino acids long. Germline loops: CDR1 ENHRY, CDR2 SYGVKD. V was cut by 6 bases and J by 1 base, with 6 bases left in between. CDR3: CAIRDGNTGELFF. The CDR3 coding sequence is TGTGCCATCAGGGACGGGAACACCGGGGAGCTGTTTTTT.

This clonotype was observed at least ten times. This CDR3 reads CASSFYGQGNTEAFF. For the CDR3, the DNA is TGTGCCAGCAGCTTTTATGGACAGGGAAACACTGAAGCTTTCTTT. The chain is built from TRBV7-2 and TRBJ1-1; TRBD1 agrees at 8 bases. V lost 3 bases to trimming and J lost 2 bases; unmatched junction nucleotides: 5. Germline V gene data show CDR1 as SGHTA and CDR2 as FQGNSA. The CDR3 is made up of 15 amino acids. The whole variable domain, filled in from reference TRBV7-2 and TRBJ1-1, reads GAGVSQSPSNKVTEKGKDVELRCDPISGHTALYWYRQSLGQGLEFLIYFQGNSAPDKSGLPSDRFSAERTGGSVSTLTIQRTQQEDSAVYLCASSFYGQGNTEAFFGQGTRLTVV.

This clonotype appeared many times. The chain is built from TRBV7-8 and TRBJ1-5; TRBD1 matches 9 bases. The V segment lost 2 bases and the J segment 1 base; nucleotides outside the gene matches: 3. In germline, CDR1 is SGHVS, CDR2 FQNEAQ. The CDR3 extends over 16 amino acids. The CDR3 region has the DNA TGTGCCAGCAGCTTATTGGGGACAGGGAGCAATCAGCCCCAGCATTTT. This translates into CASSLLGTGSNQPQHF.